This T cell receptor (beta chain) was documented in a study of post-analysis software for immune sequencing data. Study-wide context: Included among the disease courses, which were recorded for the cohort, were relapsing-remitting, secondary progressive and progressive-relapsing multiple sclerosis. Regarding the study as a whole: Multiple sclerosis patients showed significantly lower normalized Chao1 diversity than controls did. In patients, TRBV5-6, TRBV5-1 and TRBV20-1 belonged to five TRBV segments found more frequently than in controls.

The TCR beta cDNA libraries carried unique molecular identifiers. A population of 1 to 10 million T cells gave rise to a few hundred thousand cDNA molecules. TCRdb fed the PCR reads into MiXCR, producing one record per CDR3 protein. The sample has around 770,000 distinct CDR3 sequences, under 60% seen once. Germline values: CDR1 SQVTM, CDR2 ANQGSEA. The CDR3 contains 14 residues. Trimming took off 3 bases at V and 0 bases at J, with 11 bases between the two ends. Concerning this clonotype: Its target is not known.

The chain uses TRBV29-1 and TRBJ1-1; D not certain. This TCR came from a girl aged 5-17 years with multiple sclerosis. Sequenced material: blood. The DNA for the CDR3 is TGCAGCGTTGACGGTCCGGGAATGAACACTGAAGCTTTCTTT. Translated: CSVDGPGMNTEAFF.